This T cell receptor (beta chain) stems from a study of shared clonotypes between healthy human individuals (dated by TCRdb to about 2020). In terms of the full investigation: Two women and a few men aged 18 to 49 years were included in the cohort. For each donor, CD4 naive and CD4 memory were each given three plates, CD8 naive was given two plates, and CD8 memory was given one plate. To estimate repertoire size and how much clonotype sharing occurs between individuals, the study deeply sequenced the blood TCR repertoires of five or six healthy adults. Libraries were prepared and TCR repertoires were sequenced by different laboratories using diverse techniques, in order to increase sequencing depth and limit assay-specific biases. Leukapheresis yielded between about 0.85 and 10 billion PBMCs per donor.

Donors were healthy HIV-negative adults with no recently reported acute infections or vaccinations. Every donor was a Caucasian adult living in Nashville, Tennessee, USA. CD4+ T cells were enriched by magnetic negative selection, after which naive cells were positively selected on CD45RA and the negative fraction was taken as the memory subset. Blood was collected by leukapheresis, and PBMCs were isolated by Ficoll-Histopaque density gradient centrifugation and then cryopreserved in liquid nitrogen vapor phase. Analytical flow cytometry was used to check the purity and quantity of every magnetically sorted T cell population. From each sorted fraction, genomic DNA was isolated and quantified by UV absorbance on a Nanodrop 2000c. On the study overall, not on this receptor specifically: Naive subsets generally had larger estimated clonotype richness than memory subsets did. Rarefaction of sorted-subset datasets indicated incomplete sequencing despite the large sequencing depth. Pairwise subsampling led to the expectation that sequencing depth would affect the degree of clonotype sharing among donors. Sharing across several donors was observed for around 5% of naive CD4, less than 4% of naive CD8, roughly 2.4% of memory CD4, and over 0.3% of memory CD8 clonotypes. Sampling was restricted to blood, and TCR repertoires in tissues likely differ from the TCR repertoires found in blood. The genetic and exposure-history diversity represented was limited by the small number of donors. Higher generation probabilities were observed for clonotypes shared by all four sorted-subset donors than for non-shared clonotypes.

About this clone: No cognate antigen has been identified for it. One end of the junction varies from germline; a read error may be responsible.

TCR CDR3 regions were amplified from genomic DNA by multiplex PCR using the deep immunoSEQ assay. Genomic DNA extracted from each cell subset was distributed evenly over all wells of several immunoSEQ 96-well plates, and each plate served as one replicate. Each replicate PCR for sorted subsets received around 210 ng genomic DNA, equal to 30,000 or so T cell genomes. Purified libraries were measured with a Qubit 3.0 fluorometer, size-checked on a Bioanalyzer 2100, and measured again with the KAPA Library Quantification kit. Every immunoSEQ 96-well plate was sequenced on a dedicated single-read 150-cycle Illumina NextSeq 550 flow cell. Per the authors' processing: Because only junctional sequences without quality scores were contained in the immunoSEQ output, filtering matching that applied to full-length reads could not be performed. Sequences were annotated with PyIR, a Python wrapper for IgBLAST v1.9, and V/J genes and CDR3 were assigned using IMGT germline references. Any read was removed if the V/J assignment was weak (E-value above 1e-6), the CDR3 was missing, or the read contained stop codons, out-of-frame junctions, or ambiguous translated residues. V3J clonotypes were defined as sequences sharing the same inferred V gene, J gene, and CDR3 amino acid sequence. The percentage overlap between two repertoires was calculated by dividing the number of shared unique clonotypes by the size of the smaller repertoire. RTK rarefaction, the Chao1 estimator, and Recon v2.1 estimates of unobserved clonotypes were used to assess repertoire richness. Generation probabilities for all TCRbeta clonotypes obtained by the gDNA method from several donors were computed using OLGA. TCRdb stores this immuneACCESS table with in-frame sequences only. Part of the clones is absent; in the studies checked, under half of the shortfall reflects unresolved V genes, and no reason is known for the rest. D and trimming were read from the DNA, whereas the V and J calls and clone size are those reported in that table. Present in this sample are some 2 million clones, 85% to 95% of which were seen just once. Jointly, the top ten make up more than 0.1% of the sample.

The TCR was taken from a man aged 18 to 30 in good health. Material for sequencing was naive CD4+ T cells sorted from blood. The intended sense of this specimen's cell subset or site label: CD45RA+ positively selected.

CDR3 sequence: CASSLGRGAKYGYTF. The DNA is as follows: TGTGCCAGCAGCTTGGGCAGGGGCGCTAAGTATGGCTACACCTTC. The V and J segments used are TRBV5-6 and TRBJ1-2; TRBD1 is a possible D gene, resting on 6 matching bases. Sequences SGHDT (CDR1) and YYEEEE (CDR2) are obtained from the germline V gene. Reading from cysteine to phenylalanine, the CDR3 counts 15 amino acids. The kept DNA is CDR3 alone, 45 bases in frame from the first base.